This TCR beta chain was documented in a study of beta chain features in type 1 diabetes (dated by TCRdb to 2016 to 2018). At the level of the whole study: Patients and healthy donors did not differ in mean age, gender distribution, total cell number or subset yield. Across all samples, 90 million to 130 million sorted cells were examined, and cell number per subset correlated strongly with RNA yield. The study compared the TCRB repertoires of sorted circulating CD4+ T cell subsets in recently diagnosed type 1 diabetes patients with those in matched healthy donors. Regulatory and stem cell-like memory subsets were isolated from only 8 patients and about 8 healthy donors, whereas naive and central memory subsets came from all 30 or so donors.

The entire amount of isolated RNA was reverse transcribed using the High Capacity cDNA Reverse Transcription Kit, so the sequenced TCRB transcripts were expressed ones. Deep immunoSEQ sequencing was applied to naive, central memory and regulatory T cell samples, giving an average of roughly 3.5 million total reads per sample. After sorted cells were lysed in RLT buffer, RNA was extracted with DNase-treated RNeasy Micro or Mini kits, with the choice depending on cell number. To prevent cross-contamination, each cell subset was processed individually, whereas patient and healthy donor samples were processed jointly. TCRB sequences were amplified from cDNA with the immunoSEQ multiplex PCR, producing 87-bp fragments spanning the CDR3 region. Sequencing of the amplicons was performed on the Illumina HiSeq platform. The authors processed their data as follows. PCR bias was computationally corrected using synthetic template baselines, reads within Hamming distance 2 were collapsed, and singletons that could not be merged were discarded. Reads were aligned against IMGT so that V, D and J genes, CDR3 length and insertions or deletions at six rearrangement sites could be assigned. Clonotype counts were normalized to sorted cell number within each subset before computing true diversity and Gini coefficients with the tcR R package. Repertoire sharing was quantified using the overlap coefficient calculated on TCRB nucleotide sequences. As a proxy for the pre-selection repertoire, out-of-frame TCRB sequences from naive cells were analyzed. TCRdb carries this immuneACCESS record with in-frame sequences only. Its versions omit some clonotypes, under half of them owing to an unresolved V gene in the studies checked, with the rest unexplained. V and J calls plus clone size are reproduced from that table; the DNA served to infer D and trimming. A total of about 230,000 clones appear in this sample, approximately 16% of them only once. Of the sample, 0.08% to 0.095% falls within the top ten clones.

Each donor gave one peripheral blood draw, averaging roughly 0.11 L, which was collected into heparinised tubes. Using a panel that included CD45RO, CCR7, CD25, CD127, CD95 and CD27, naive, central memory, regulatory and stem cell-like memory CD4+ T cells were sorted on a BD FACSAria II. Every sorted population had a purity above 98%. PBMCs were isolated right away by Lymphoprep density gradient centrifugation and were stained directly, without culture. So that batch effects would be minimized, each experiment stained and sorted samples in pairs, pairing one healthy donor with one patient. Study-wide findings and limitations: Because cDNA was sequenced instead of genomic DNA, activated cells with high expression could be over-represented, although the groups did not differ in activation or CD3 levels. Shorter templates might be favored by PCR, yet because patient and control samples were amplified and corrected together, any such skew would affect both groups equally. Type 1 diabetes patients showed a moderate but significant shortening of TCRB CDR3 length in all four CD4+ subsets. Because the HLA sub-analyses included only small numbers of individuals, any influence of HLA type on TCRB rearrangement was left unresolved. Naive, central memory and regulatory TCRB repertoires appeared to be more similar among patients than among healthy donors. At VDJ recombination sites, type 1 diabetes patients had fewer insertions and more deleted nucleotides, which implies abnormalities in thymic rearrangement.

On this clone itself: This clone's antigen is unknown. Per-base quality was not reported, and no clone a single base away is much larger than it.

The origin of this receptor is a man younger than 45 with type 1 diabetes. The sequenced sample was naive CD4+ T cells from blood. The cell subset or site label for this specimen denotes: true naive CD4+ T cells.

The encoded CDR3 is CSVQGDSYEQYF. The DNA sequence is as follows: TGCAGCGTTCAGGGGGACTCCTACGAGCAGTACTTC. The chain employs TRBV29-1 and TRBJ2-7; TRBD1 matches 7 bases in the middle. The CDR3 sequence holds 12 residues, the cysteine and phenylalanine included. The CDR3 DNA has 36 bases and is translated from base 1. Sequences SQVTM (CDR1) and ANQGSEA (CDR2) are obtained from the germline V gene. The germline V and J ends show losses of 5 bases and 0 bases respectively, and no gene match explains 1 base of the junction.